These T cell receptor beta chains were read from a single sample in a study of cytomegalovirus exposure and HLA in healthy donors. Sequencing used immunoSEQ multiplex PCR; TCRdb keeps in-frame clones, though not all of them. The repertoire consists of roughly 110,000 clones, with over 70% occurring once and the leading ten covering roughly 0.79%. Sequenced material: PBMCs. The receptors were gathered from a boy aged 10-17 years in good health and CMV-seronegative. Both conserved end residues are part of each CDR3. D genes are given only for firm matches. The size of a clone is reported for some rows only, either as once, few or many, or as a class for expanded clones.

>-|TRBJ1-5|-|TRBV10-2
TGCGCCAGCAGTGATCCGGTAGGGGCCGGCAATCAGCCCCAGCATTTT
CASSDPVGAGNQPQHF
>-|TRBJ2-3|TRBD2|TRBV28
TGTGCCAGCAGTTTAGCCACTAGCGGGGGGATGCCGGATACGCAGTATTTT
CASSLATSGGMPDTQYF
>-|TRBJ2-7|-|TRBV25-1
TGTGCCAGCAGTTCCACGGGCTACGAGCAGTACTTC
CASSSTGYEQYF
>-|TRBJ2-5|TRBD2|TRBV4-1
TGCGCCAGCAGCCCGATCCCGGGACTAGCGGGGGGGCCAAAGACCCAGTACTTC
CASSPIPGLAGGPKTQYF
>-|TRBJ1-2|-|TRBV27
TGTGCCAGCAGTTTATATCAGGCGCCTTCCTATGGCTACACCTTC
CASSLYQAPSYGYTF
>-|TRBJ2-1|-|TRBV14
TGTGCCAGCAGCTCCGTTCGGAATGAGCAGTTCTTC
CASSSVRNEQFF
>-|TRBJ1-1|-|TRBV9
TGTGCCAGCAGCGTAGGAGGGAGCACTGAAGCTTTCTTT
CASSVGGSTEAFF
>-|TRBJ2-3|-|TRBV9
TGTGCCAGCAGCGTAGCTAGCAGTTACCCTTTAGATACGCAGTATTTT
CASSVASSYPLDTQYF
>-|TRBJ1-1|-|TRBV5-8
TGTGCCAGCAGCTTGGTAACAAGGGGGAACACTGAAGCTTTCTTT
CASSLVTRGNTEAFF
>-|TRBJ1-2|TRBD1|TRBV28
TGTGCCAGCAGTTTCCCCGCTCGGGGACAGATAGACTATGGCTACACCTTC
CASSFPARGQIDYGYTF
>-|TRBJ2-2|TRBD2|TRBV6-4
TGTGCCAGCAGTGACCAGGGAGGGCCCGGGGAGCTGTTTTTT
CASSDQGGPGELFF
>-|TRBJ1-4|-|TRBV30
TGTGCCTGGAGTGTGGGAGCAACTAATGAAAAACTGTTTTTT
CAWSVGATNEKLFF
>-|TRBJ1-1|-|TRBV11-3
TGTGCCAGCAGCCCACAGAACACTGAAGCTTTCTTT
CASSPQNTEAFF
>-|TRBJ2-2|TRBD2|TRBV7-6
TGTGCCAGCAGCTTAAATAGTCCGGGGGGGTACACCGGGGAGCTGTTTTTT
CASSLNSPGGYTGELFF
>once|TRBJ1-5|-|TRBV19
TGTGCCACCCGGAGATCAGGGTTTCGGAGCAATCAGCCCCAGCATTTT
CATRRSGFRSNQPQHF
>-|TRBJ2-1|-|TRBV10-1
TGCGCCAGCAGTGGAAGCAGGGGCCATGAGCAGTTCTTC
CASSGSRGHEQFF
>-|TRBJ2-1|-|TRBV30
TGTGCCTGGAAAGAGGACTCTCCCTACAATGAGCAGTTCTTC
CAWKEDSPYNEQFF
>-|TRBJ2-2|TRBD2|TRBV7-9
TGTGCCAGCAGTTCGGGACTAGCTGTCGGGGAGCTGTTTTTT
CASSSGLAVGELFF
>-|TRBJ1-5|-|TRBV28
TGTGCCAGCAGTTTAGGCAGGACACCAGGGAGCAATCAGCCCCAGCATTTT
CASSLGRTPGSNQPQHF
>-|TRBJ2-3|-|TRBV6-4
TGTGCCAGCAGCGAATCCGGGGGAGCCACAGATACGCAGTATTTT
CASSESGGATDTQYF
>-|TRBJ1-1|-|TRBV10-2
TGCGCCAGCAGTTGGCCCGAGGACACTGAAGCTTTCTTT
CASSWPEDTEAFF
>once|TRBJ2-7|-|TRBV5-1
TGCGCCAGCAAACTCCGGGACACCGCCTACGAGCAGTACTTC
CASKLRDTAYEQYF
>-|TRBJ1-4|TRBD1|TRBV4-1
TGCGCCAGCAGCCAAGCCCAGGGGGCGGGTAAACTGTTTTTT
CASSQAQGAGKLFF
>once|TRBJ2-7|TRBD1|TRBV4-3
TGCGCCAGCAGCCAAGGGTTAGGACAGGAGGTTAACGAGCAGTACTTC
CASSQGLGQEVNEQYF
>once|TRBJ1-1|-|TRBV5-6
TGTGCCAGCAGCCCGGAGGGGGGGACTGAAGCTTTCTTT
CASSPEGGTEAFF
>few|TRBJ1-1|-|TRBV9
TGTGCCAGCAGCGTAGCGGGGTTTGGCACTGAAGCTTTCTTT
CASSVAGFGTEAFF
>-|TRBJ1-1|-|TRBV4-3
TGCGCCAGCAGCCAAGGGATAGGGAGTGTCACTGAAGCTTTCTTT
CASSQGIGSVTEAFF
>-|TRBJ2-5|TRBD1|TRBV5-1
TGCGCCAGCAGCGTTGACAGGGGTGGTCGAGAGACCCAGTACTTC
CASSVDRGGRETQYF
>-|TRBJ1-5|-|TRBV28
TGTGCCAGCAGCCGCGGGGATGGGTACGATCAGCCCCAGCATTTT
CASSRGDGYDQPQHF
>-|TRBJ2-5|-|TRBV4-1
TGCGCCAGCAGCCCCGGGGAGTCTGCGGAGACCCAGTACTTC
CASSPGESAETQYF
>few|TRBJ2-1|TRBD1|TRBV7-9
TGTGCCAGCAGCGTACGGACAGGTTCCTACAATGAGCAGTTCTTC
CASSVRTGSYNEQFF
>-|TRBJ2-7|TRBD1|TRBV9
TGTGCCAGCAGCGCAGGGGGAAGCTTTAGCTCCTACGAGCAGTACTTC
CASSAGGSFSSYEQYF
>-|TRBJ1-1|-|TRBV28
TGTGCCAGCAGCAGCGCTTCCTATCCGAACACTGAAGCTTTCTTT
CASSSASYPNTEAFF
>-|TRBJ2-1|TRBD2|TRBV4-3
TGCGCCAGCAGCCAACCCCGGGGGGGTGAGCAGTTCTTC
CASSQPRGGEQFF
>-|TRBJ1-1|TRBD1|TRBV29-1
TGCAGCGTCGTCGGGGGACAGGGGAATCAGTTGACAGCTTTCTTT
CSVVGGQGNQLTAFF
>-|TRBJ1-2|-|TRBV4-3
TGCGCCAGCAGCCAAGGGACCGGGGTAACTGGCTATGGCTACACCTTC
CASSQGTGVTGYGYTF
>-|TRBJ2-3|TRBD2|TRBV7-2
TGTGCCAGCAGCCGACTAGCGGGGGGGGGTAGCACAGATACGCAGTATTTT
CASSRLAGGGSTDTQYF
>-|TRBJ1-1|-|TRBV29-1
TGCAGCGGCCGTGAAACGGGTGAAGCTTTCTTT
CSGRETGEAFF
>-|TRBJ2-3|-|TRBV10-3
TGTGCCATCTTAGGGGATACAGATACGCAGTATTTT
CAILGDTDTQYF
>-|TRBJ1-1|TRBD1|TRBV9
TGTGCCAGCAGCCCCCTCGAGCGGGACAGGAGGCTGTTGAACACTGAAGCTTTCTTT
CASSPLERDRRLLNTEAFF
>-|TRBJ2-5|TRBD2|TRBV5-4
TGTGCCAGCAGCTTGGACGCGGGGGGGAACCAAGAGACCCAGTACTTC
CASSLDAGGNQETQYF
>-|TRBJ1-2|TRBD1|TRBV29-1
TGCAGCGCCGGGACAGGGGAATATGGCTACACCTTC
CSAGTGEYGYTF
>-|TRBJ2-5|-|TRBV5-1
TGCGCCAGCAGCTCGGGGTTCCAAGAGACCCAGTACTTC
CASSSGFQETQYF
>-|TRBJ1-2|TRBD1|TRBV25-1
TGTGCCAGCAGTGACCTAGGGGACAGGGGCGAATTCTATGGCTACACCTTC
CASSDLGDRGEFYGYTF
>-|TRBJ2-7|-|TRBV9
TGTGCCAGCAGCGGCGGAGGCCACGAGCAGTACTTC
CASSGGGHEQYF
>-|TRBJ2-5|TRBD1|TRBV27
TGTGCCAGCAACCCGGACAGGGGCTTGGAGACCCAGTACTTC
CASNPDRGLETQYF
>-|TRBJ2-7|TRBD2|TRBV5-6
TGTGCCAGCAGCCCAGGACTAGCGGGAGTCCACGAGCAGTACTTC
CASSPGLAGVHEQYF
>-|TRBJ1-6|-|TRBV5-8
TGTGCCAGCAGCCCCGCTTGGAGAAATGAGGATTCACCCCTCCACTTT
CASSPAWRNEDSPLHF
>-|TRBJ2-1|-|TRBV9
TGTGCCAGCAGCGCTACCTCCTACAATGAGCAGTTCTTC
CASSATSYNEQFF
>-|TRBJ1-1|-|TRBV4-3
TGCGCCAGCAGCCAAGTGGACCGGGGCAGGGGCACTGAAGCTTTCTTT
CASSQVDRGRGTEAFF
>-|TRBJ1-3|-|TRBV30
TGTGCCTGGAGGACAACAGGGAGTTCTGGAAACACCATATATTTT
CAWRTTGSSGNTIYF
>-|TRBJ2-7|TRBD1|TRBV10-1
TGCGCCAGCAGTGAGTCGGTAGGGGGCGGCGAGCAGTACTTC
CASSESVGGGEQYF